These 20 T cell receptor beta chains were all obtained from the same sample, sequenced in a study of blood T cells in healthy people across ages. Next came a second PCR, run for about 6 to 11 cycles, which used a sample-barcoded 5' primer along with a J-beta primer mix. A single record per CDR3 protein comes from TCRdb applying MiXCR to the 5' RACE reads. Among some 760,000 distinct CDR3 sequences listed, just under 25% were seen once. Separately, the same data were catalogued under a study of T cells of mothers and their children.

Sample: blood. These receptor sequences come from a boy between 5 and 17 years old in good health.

CDR3: CASSLAESYNEQFF. The DNA for the CDR3 is TGCGCCAGCAGCTTAGCGGAATCATACAATGAGCAGTTCTTC. The rearrangement links TRBV5-1 to TRBJ2-1; D is possibly TRBD2 (5 bases). The CDR3 runs 14 residues. The germline CDR1 and CDR2 sequences are SGHRS and YFSETQ. The germline V and J ends were trimmed by 2 bases and 4 bases, with 10 bases remaining between them.

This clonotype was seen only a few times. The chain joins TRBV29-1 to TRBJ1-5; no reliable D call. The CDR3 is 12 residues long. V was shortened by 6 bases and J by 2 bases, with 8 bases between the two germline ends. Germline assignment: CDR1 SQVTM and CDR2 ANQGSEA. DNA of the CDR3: TGCAGCGTGCCTTTGGGCAATCAGCCCCAGCATTTT. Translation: CSVPLGNQPQHF.

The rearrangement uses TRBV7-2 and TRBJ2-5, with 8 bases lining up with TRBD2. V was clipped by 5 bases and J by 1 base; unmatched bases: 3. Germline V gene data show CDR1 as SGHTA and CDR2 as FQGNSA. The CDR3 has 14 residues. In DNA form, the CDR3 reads TGTGCCAGCAGCACGGGACTAGTCCAAGAGACCCAGTACTTC. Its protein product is CASSTGLVQETQYF.

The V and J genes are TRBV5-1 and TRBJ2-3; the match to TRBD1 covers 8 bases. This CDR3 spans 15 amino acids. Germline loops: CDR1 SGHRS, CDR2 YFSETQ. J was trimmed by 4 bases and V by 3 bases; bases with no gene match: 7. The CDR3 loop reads CASSWGRQGPDTQYF. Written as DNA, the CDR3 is TGCGCCAGCAGCTGGGGGCGACAGGGGCCAGATACGCAGTATTTT.

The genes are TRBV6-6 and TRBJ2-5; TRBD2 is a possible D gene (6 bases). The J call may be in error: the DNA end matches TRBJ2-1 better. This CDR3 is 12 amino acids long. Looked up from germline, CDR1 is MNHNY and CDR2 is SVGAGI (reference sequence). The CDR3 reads CASAGGSNEQFF. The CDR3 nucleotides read TGTGCCAGCGCCGGGGGATCCAATGAGCAGTTCTTC.

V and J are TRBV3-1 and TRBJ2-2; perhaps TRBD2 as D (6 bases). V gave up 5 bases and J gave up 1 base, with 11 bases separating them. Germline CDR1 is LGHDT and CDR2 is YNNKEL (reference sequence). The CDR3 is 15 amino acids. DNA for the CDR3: TGTGCCAGCAGCGATCGGGGGAAGAACACCGGGGAGCTGTTTTTT. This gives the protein CASSDRGKNTGELFF.

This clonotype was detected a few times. Here the CDR3 DNA reads TGTGCCAGCAGTTTAAGGGGGACAACAATCTATGGCTACACCTTC. It translates to CASSLRGTTIYGYTF. The rearrangement uses TRBV12-3 or TRBV12-4 and TRBJ1-2, with D tentatively TRBD1 (6 bases). Trimming removed 2 bases from V and 4 bases from J, with 14 bases in between. The CDR3 extends over 15 amino acids.

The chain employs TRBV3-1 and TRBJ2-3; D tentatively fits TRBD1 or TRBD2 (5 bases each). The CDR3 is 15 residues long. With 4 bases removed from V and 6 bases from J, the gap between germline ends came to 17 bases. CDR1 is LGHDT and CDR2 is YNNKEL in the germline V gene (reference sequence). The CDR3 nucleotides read TGTGCCAGCAGCCGCCGGGACCCTTTGCAGGATACGCAGTATTTT. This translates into CASSRRDPLQDTQYF.

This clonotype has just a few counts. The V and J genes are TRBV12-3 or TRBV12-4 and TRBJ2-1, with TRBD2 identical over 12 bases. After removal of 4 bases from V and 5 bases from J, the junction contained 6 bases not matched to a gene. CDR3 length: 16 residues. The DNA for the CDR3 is TGTGCCAGCAGTTCTCGGACTAGCGGGATAAACAATGAGCAGTTCTTC. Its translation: CASSSRTSGINNEQFF.

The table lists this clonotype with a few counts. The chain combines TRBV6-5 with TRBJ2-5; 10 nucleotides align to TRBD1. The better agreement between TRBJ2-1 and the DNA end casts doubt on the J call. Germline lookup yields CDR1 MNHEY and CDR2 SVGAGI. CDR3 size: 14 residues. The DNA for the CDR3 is TGTGCCAGCACGCCGGGACAGGGGATTAATGAGCAGTTCTTC. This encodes CASTPGQGINEQFF.

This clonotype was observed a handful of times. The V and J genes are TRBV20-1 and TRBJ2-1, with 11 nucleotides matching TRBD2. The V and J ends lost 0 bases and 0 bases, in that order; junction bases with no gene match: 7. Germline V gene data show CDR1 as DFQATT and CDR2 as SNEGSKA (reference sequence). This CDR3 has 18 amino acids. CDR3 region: CSARDLIAGGPSYNEQFF. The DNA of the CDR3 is TGCAGTGCTAGAGACTTAATAGCGGGAGGGCCCTCCTACAATGAGCAGTTCTTC.

The CDR3 DNA sequence: TGTGCCAGCAGCTTAGTTTCTAGCGGGAGAGAAGGAGAGACCCAGTACTTC. Amino acids: CASSLVSSGREGETQYF. This rearrangement joins TRBV11-2 to TRBJ2-5; 10 bases align to TRBD2. The CDR3 length is 17 residues. Germline V gives CDR1 SGHAT, CDR2 FQNNGV. V lost 1 base, J lost 4 bases, and 9 bases stayed unmatched.

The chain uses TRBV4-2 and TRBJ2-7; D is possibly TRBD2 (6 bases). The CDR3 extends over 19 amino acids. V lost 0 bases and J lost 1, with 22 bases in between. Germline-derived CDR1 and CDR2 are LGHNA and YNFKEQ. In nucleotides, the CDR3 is TGTGCCAGCAGCCAAGACGCGGACTCGGGAGTGGCTGTGTCCTACGAGCAGTACTTC. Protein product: CASSQDADSGVAVSYEQYF.

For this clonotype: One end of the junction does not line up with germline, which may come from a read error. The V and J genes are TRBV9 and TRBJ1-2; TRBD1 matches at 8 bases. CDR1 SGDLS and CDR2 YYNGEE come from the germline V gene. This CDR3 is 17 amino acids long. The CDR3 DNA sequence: TGCGCCAGCAGCGACGAGGTCCGGGGACAGGCTAACTATGGCTACACCTTC. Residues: CASSDEVRGQANYGYTF.

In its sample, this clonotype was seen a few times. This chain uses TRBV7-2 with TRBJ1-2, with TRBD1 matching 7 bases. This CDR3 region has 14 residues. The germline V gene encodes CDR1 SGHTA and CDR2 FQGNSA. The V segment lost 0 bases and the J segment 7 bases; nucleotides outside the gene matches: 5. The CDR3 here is CASSLARQGGGYTF. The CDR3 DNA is TGTGCCAGCAGCTTAGCACGACAGGGAGGTGGCTACACCTTC.

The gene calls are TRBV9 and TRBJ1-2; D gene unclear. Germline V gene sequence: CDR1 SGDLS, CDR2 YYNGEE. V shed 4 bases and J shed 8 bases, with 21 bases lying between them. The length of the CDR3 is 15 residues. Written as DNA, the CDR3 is TGTGCCAGCAGCCCCTCCGACTCTCCTAGGGAGGGCTACACCTTC. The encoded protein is CASSPSDSPREGYTF.

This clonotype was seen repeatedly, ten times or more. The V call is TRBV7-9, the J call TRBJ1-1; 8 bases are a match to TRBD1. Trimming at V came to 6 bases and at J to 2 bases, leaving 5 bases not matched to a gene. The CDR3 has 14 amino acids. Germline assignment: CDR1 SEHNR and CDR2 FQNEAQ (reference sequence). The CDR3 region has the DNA TGTGCCAGCAGTTTCCCAGGGGGCAACACTGAAGCTTTCTTT. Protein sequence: CASSFPGGNTEAFF.

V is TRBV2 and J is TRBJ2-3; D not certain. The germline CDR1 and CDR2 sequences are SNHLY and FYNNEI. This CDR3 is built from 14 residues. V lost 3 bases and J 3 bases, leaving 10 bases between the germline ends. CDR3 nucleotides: TGTGCCAGCAGTGACCAGATTACGACAGATACGCAGTATTTT. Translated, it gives CASSDQITTDTQYF.

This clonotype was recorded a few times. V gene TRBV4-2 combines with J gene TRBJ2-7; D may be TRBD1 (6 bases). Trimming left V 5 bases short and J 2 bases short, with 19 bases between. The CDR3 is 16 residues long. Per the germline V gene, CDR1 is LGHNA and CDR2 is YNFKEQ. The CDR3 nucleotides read TGTGCCAGCAGCTCCTTCCCGCGAGGGGGAACCTACGAGCAGTACTTC. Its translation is CASSSFPRGGTYEQYF.

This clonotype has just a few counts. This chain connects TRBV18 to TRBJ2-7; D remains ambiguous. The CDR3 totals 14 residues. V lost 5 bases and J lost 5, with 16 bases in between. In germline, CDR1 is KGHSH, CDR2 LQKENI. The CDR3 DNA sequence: TGTGCCAGCTCATTACTGGGCTCCCCGGACGAGCAGTACTTC. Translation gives CASSLLGSPDEQYF.